These 32 T cell receptor beta chains were all obtained from the same sample, sequenced in a study of CD8+ T cells in alopecia areata. As to treatment: oral pan-JAK inhibitor, 5-10 mg twice daily. RNA extraction and reverse transcription yielded cDNA as sequencing template. Using immunoSEQ multiplex PCR, the repertoire was profiled, and TCRdb retains in-frame clones only, with some absent. The table has fewer than 110,000 clones, just under 60% seen once. Here the sequenced sample was CD8+ T cells sorted from blood, taken at approximately week 56, from a patient treated with tofacitinib. These receptors came from a human donor with alopecia areata.

This clone was observed a few times. The CDR3 DNA is TGTGCCAGCACCCAGGGAGGGTCTGAAGCTTTCTTT. Its protein is CASTQGGSEAFF. The V gene is TRBV7-9, the J gene TRBJ1-1, with D possibly being TRBD1 (5 bases). Trimming took off 7 bases at V and 6 bases at J, with 12 bases between the two ends. From germline, CDR1 is SEHNR and CDR2 FQNEAQ (reference sequence). This CDR3 region has 12 residues.

The rearrangement links TRBV27 to TRBJ1-5; possible D gene TRBD1, 6 bases. V shed 5 bases and J shed 6 bases, with 17 bases lying between them. This CDR3 region has 15 residues. Germline CDR1 is MNHEY and CDR2 is SMNVEV (reference sequence). CDR3 protein: CASSLTGRATQPQHF. In DNA form, the CDR3 reads TGTGCCAGCAGTCTCACAGGGCGCGCTACTCAGCCCCAGCATTTT.

This clone was recorded only once. Within the sample, other DNA sequences also encode this same CDR3. The chain carries TRBV5-6 and TRBJ2-7; perhaps TRBD1 as D (5 bases). Germline CDR1 reads SGHDT; CDR2 reads YYEEEE. This CDR3 has 12 amino acids. Trimming cost V 2 bases and J 3 bases, with 6 bases left between them. The CDR3: CASSLGDYEQYF. The CDR3, as DNA: TGTGCCAGCAGCTTAGGGGACTACGAGCAGTACTTC.

This clone has only a few counts. The gene calls are TRBV7-9 and TRBJ2-5; TRBD2 matches at 9 bases. V lost 8 bases to trimming and J lost 4 bases; unmatched junction nucleotides: 11. CDR1 and CDR2 (germline): SEHNR, FQNEAQ (reference sequence). CDR3 size: 15 residues. The CDR3 here is CASGGGGGAGETQYF. The CDR3, as DNA: TGTGCCAGCGGCGGAGGCGGGGGGGCCGGAGAGACCCAGTACTTC.

V and J are TRBV30 and TRBJ1-2, with D possibly being TRBD1 (6 bases). CDR3 length equals 14 residues. The germline gives CDR1 GTSNPN, CDR2 SVGIG (reference sequence). Trimming pared 1 base from V and 4 bases from J, leaving 13 bases between. CDR3 DNA: TGTGCCTGGAGTGAAACAGGGCTTCCCTATGGCTACACCTTC. Its translation: CAWSETGLPYGYTF.

The chain is built from TRBV15 and TRBJ1-5; D not resolved. The CDR3 loop spans 12 amino acids. V lost 4 bases, J lost 0 bases, and 1 base lay in between. Germline CDR1 and CDR2: LNHNV and YYDKDF (reference sequence). The CDR3 sequence: CATSNSNQPQHF. The CDR3 DNA sequence: TGTGCCACCAGCAATAGCAATCAGCCCCAGCATTTT. The entire variable domain, with the rest obtained from reference TRBV15 and TRBJ1-5, is as follows: DAMVIQNPRYQVTQFGKPVTLSCSQTLNHNVMYWYQQKSSQAPKLLFHYYDKDFNNEADTPDNFQSRRPNTSFCFLDIRSPGLGDTAMYLCATSNSNQPQHFGDGTRLSIL.

The rearrangement joins TRBV23-1 to TRBJ2-1, with D maybe TRBD1 (6 bases). TRBV23-1 is noted as an ORF with a role that remains uncertain. V dropped 7 bases and J dropped 2 bases, with 27 bases sitting between them. The CDR3 is made up of 19 amino acids. In DNA form, the CDR3 reads TGCGCCAGCATCCAGGGGCACACACCTTCTCCCGGCCCCTACAATGAGCAGTTCTTC. Protein: CASIQGHTPSPGPYNEQFF.

This clone was detected only a few times. The chain carries TRBV5-6 and TRBJ2-4; D is possibly TRBD1 or TRBD2 (5 bases each). This CDR3 spans 12 amino acids. Germline V gene data show CDR1 as SGHDT and CDR2 as YYEEEE. Between the trimmed V and J ends, which lost 5 bases and 6 bases, there was a span of 9 bases. The CDR3 DNA reads TGTGCCAGCAGTTGGGGGAGAAACATTCAGTACTTC. It is translated as CASSWGRNIQYF.

CDR3: CATSRDIGQGAIPYGYTF. As DNA, the CDR3 is TGTGCCACCAGCAGAGATATCGGGCAGGGGGCTATACCCTATGGCTACACCTTC. The V gene is TRBV15, the J gene TRBJ1-2; TRBD1 matches 8 bases. The CDR3 has 18 amino acids. Trimming removed 0 bases from V and 4 bases from J; junction bases left unmatched: 13. Germline loops: CDR1 LNHNV, CDR2 YYDKDF (reference sequence). The full variable domain, with the rest looked up from reference TRBV15 and TRBJ1-2, is DAMVIQNPRYQVTQFGKPVTLSCSQTLNHNVMYWYQQKSSQAPKLLFHYYDKDFNNEADTPDNFQSRRPNTSFCFLDIRSPGLGDTAMYLCATSRDIGQGAIPYGYTFGSGTRLTVV.

V and J are TRBV30 and TRBJ1-6; D ambiguous. Germline values: CDR1 GTSNPN, CDR2 SVGIG (reference sequence). Trimming removed 2 bases from V and 9 bases from J, with 11 bases in between. The CDR3 is made up of 13 amino acids. DNA of the CDR3: TGTGCCTGGAGTCGCCTCTCTTTTTCACCCCTCCACTTT. Translation: CAWSRLSFSPLHF.

This clone appeared a few times. CDR3 DNA sequence: TGTGCTAGTGGTGGGTCGTCTGGCAATCAGCCCCAGCATTTT. It encodes CASGGSSGNQPQHF. J is TRBJ1-5 and V is TRBV12-5, with D unresolved. CDR1 is LGHNT, CDR2 FRNRAP, per germline. This CDR3 is 14 amino acids long. The germline V and J ends were trimmed by 5 bases and 2 bases, with 10 bases remaining between them. The entire variable domain, with the rest obtained from reference TRBV12-5 and TRBJ1-5, is as follows: DARVTQTPRHKVTEMGQEVTMRCQPILGHNTVFWYRQTMMQGLELLAYFRNRAPLDDSGMPKDRFSAEMPDATLATLKIQPSEPRDSAVYFCASGGSSGNQPQHFGDGTRLSIL.

V is TRBV7-9 and J is TRBJ1-1; no reliable D call. Trimming stripped 5 bases from V and 4 bases from J, with 23 bases between. CDR1 SEHNR and CDR2 FQNEAQ come from the germline V gene (reference sequence). The CDR3 has 17 amino acids. CDR3: CASSPPSWTEGTTEAFF. Written as DNA, the CDR3 is TGTGCCAGCAGCCCTCCTAGTTGGACTGAAGGTACCACTGAAGCTTTCTTT. The whole variable domain, remainder taken from reference TRBV7-9 and TRBJ1-1, is DTGVSQNPRHKITKRGQNVTFRCDPISEHNRLYWYRQTLGQGPEFLTYFQNEAQLEKSRLLSDRFSAERPKGSFSTLEIQRTEQGDSAMYLCASSPPSWTEGTTEAFFGQGTRLTVV.

This sequence joins TRBV6-6 and TRBJ1-5; possible D gene TRBD1, 5 bases. Germline lookup yields CDR1 MNHNY and CDR2 SVGAGI (reference sequence). The CDR3 spans 12 residues. The V and J ends lost 6 bases and 5 bases respectively, with 8 bases between them. The DNA of the CDR3 is TGTGCCAGCAGGGGGCTCGATCAGCCCCAGCATTTT. Translation: CASRGLDQPQHF.

This rearrangement joins TRBV5-1 to TRBJ2-2; 13 nucleotides align to TRBD2. This CDR3 contains 17 residues. Germline assignment: CDR1 SGHRS and CDR2 YFSETQ. The ends lost 4 bases at V and 2 bases at J; junction bases unmatched: 5. Written as DNA, the CDR3 is TGCGCCAGCAGCCTCCGGACTAGCGGGGGTAACACCGGGGAGCTGTTTTTT. Translated, it gives CASSLRTSGGNTGELFF.

The genes are TRBV5-1 and TRBJ2-7, with no clear D. The ends were cut back, 0 bases at V and 3 bases at J, with 7 bases in the middle. The CDR3 runs 13 residues. In germline, CDR1 is SGHRS, CDR2 YFSETQ. This CDR3 reads CASSLESDYEQYF. Written as DNA, the CDR3 is TGCGCCAGCAGCTTGGAAAGCGACTACGAGCAGTACTTC.

The CDR3 DNA is TGTGCCTCCCAAGGGGCCTACGAGCAGTACTTC. Protein product: CASQGAYEQYF. The chain links TRBV2 to TRBJ2-7; tentatively, D is TRBD1 (5 bases). The ends were cut back, 11 bases at V and 2 bases at J, with 10 bases in the middle. The CDR3 totals 11 residues. Germline CDR1 is SNHLY and CDR2 is FYNNEI. Combining the CDR3 with reference TRBV2 and TRBJ2-7 gives the whole variable domain EPEVTQTPSHQVTQMGQEVILRCVPISNHLYFYWYRQILGQKVEFLVSFYNNEISEKSEIFDDQFSVERPDGSNFTLKIRSTKLEDSAMYFCASQGAYEQYFGPGTRLTVT.

Notes on this clone: Germline and junction disagree at one end, which may indicate a read error. The V call is TRBV12-5, the J call TRBJ2-5, with D possibly matching TRBD2 (5 bases). In germline, CDR1 is LGHNT, CDR2 FRNRAP. This CDR3 has 14 residues. The CDR3 loop is CASGLPGNKETQYF. In DNA form, the CDR3 reads TGTGCTAGTGGTTTGCCGGGGAATAAAGAAACCCAGTACTTC. The whole variable domain, remainder taken from reference TRBV12-5 and TRBJ2-5, is DARVTQTPRHKVTEMGQEVTMRCQPILGHNTVFWYRQTMMQGLELLAYFRNRAPLDDSGMPKDRFSAEMPDATLATLKIQPSEPRDSAVYFCASGLPGNKETQYFGPGTRLLVL.

This rearrangement joins TRBV2 to TRBJ1-1; the match to TRBD1 covers 9 bases. The CDR3 contains 13 residues. Per germline, CDR1 SNHLY and CDR2 FYNNEI. After removal of 6 bases from V and 4 bases from J, the junction contained 3 bases not matched to a gene. This chain's CDR3 is CASRGTGTTEAFF. CDR3 coding DNA: TGTGCCAGCAGGGGGACAGGGACCACTGAAGCTTTCTTT.

The chain employs TRBV21-1 and TRBJ1-6; TRBD1 was called by the table and not checked on the DNA. TRBV21-1 is shown as a pseudogene. CDR3 length equals 14 residues. The CDR3 region has the DNA TGTGCCAGCAGATCGATGGACAGTCCCTCACCCCTCCACTTT. As protein: CASRSMDSPSPLHF.

The chain employs TRBV13 and TRBJ2-5; maybe TRBD2 (5 bases). The V and J ends lost 0 bases and 5 bases respectively, with 7 bases between them. CDR1 and CDR2 from the germline V gene are PRHDT and FYEKMQ (reference sequence). This CDR3 has 13 residues. The CDR3 loop reads CASSLGLVETQYF. Written as DNA, the CDR3 is TGTGCCAGCAGCTTAGGACTAGTTGAGACCCAGTACTTC.

The chain uses TRBV15 and TRBJ2-2; D is undetermined. Deletions cut 1 base from V and 0 bases from J, with 15 bases between. The CDR3 runs to 18 residues. Germline loops: CDR1 LNHNV, CDR2 YYDKDF (reference sequence). DNA of the CDR3: TGTGCCACCAGCAGAGGCGGCGGCTTCCAAGCGAACACCGGGGAGCTGTTTTTT. Translating it yields CATSRGGGFQANTGELFF. The full variable domain, its missing parts supplied by reference TRBV15 and TRBJ2-2, is DAMVIQNPRYQVTQFGKPVTLSCSQTLNHNVMYWYQQKSSQAPKLLFHYYDKDFNNEADTPDNFQSRRPNTSFCFLDIRSPGLGDTAMYLCATSRGGGFQANTGELFFGEGSRLTVL.

The V gene is TRBV19, the J gene TRBJ2-5, with 14 bases lining up with TRBD2. The CDR3 is made up of 18 amino acids. Germline V gives CDR1 LNHDA, CDR2 SQIVND (reference sequence). The V and J ends lost 5 bases and 1 base, in that order; junction bases with no gene match: 9. CDR3 amino acids: CASSPRLAGGQGQETQYF. The CDR3 nucleotides read TGTGCCAGTAGTCCCAGACTAGCGGGGGGGCAGGGCCAAGAGACCCAGTACTTC.

The rearrangement joins TRBV5-6 to TRBJ2-7, with 8 bases that match TRBD1. Germline V gene lookup returns CDR1 SGHDT and CDR2 YYEEEE. With 7 bases clipped from V and 4 bases from J, the junction kept 7 bases outside the gene matches. The CDR3 extends over 13 amino acids. For the CDR3, the DNA is TGTGCCAGCGGATCCGGACAGGGTTACGAGCAGTACTTC. This gives the protein CASGSGQGYEQYF.

This chain joins TRBV19 and TRBJ1-1; 7 bases line up with TRBD1. CDR3 size: 16 residues. V was clipped by 3 bases and J by 0 bases; unmatched bases: 7. CDR1 is LNHDA, CDR2 SQIVND, per germline (reference sequence). CDR3 sequence: CASSMETGIMNTEAFF. The CDR3 coding sequence is TGTGCCAGTAGTATGGAGACAGGGATAATGAACACTGAAGCTTTCTTT.

This clone was counted a few times. V is TRBV7-9 and J is TRBJ2-2; D may be TRBD2 (6 bases). Germline V gene sequence: CDR1 SEHNR, CDR2 FQNEAQ (reference sequence). CDR3 length: 13 residues. Trimming cost V 8 bases and J 6 bases, with 13 bases left between them. The CDR3 coding sequence is TGTGCCAGCGATCTCGGGGGTCCCGGGGAGCTGTTTTTT. It translates to CASDLGGPGELFF.

This clone was found many times. The chain carries TRBV11-2 and TRBJ2-2; no definite D call. The CDR3 contains 13 residues. Trimming took 1 base from V and 4 from J, leaving 4 bases between them. Germline CDR1 reads SGHAT; CDR2 reads FQNNGV. The DNA for the CDR3 is TGTGCCAGCAGCTTAGTTAGCACCGGGGAGCTGTTTTTT. It yields the protein CASSLVSTGELFF.

V and J are TRBV6-6 and TRBJ2-1; D remains ambiguous. V was pared by 2 bases and J by 5 bases, with 10 bases between. This CDR3 comprises 14 residues. Germline V gene lookup returns CDR1 MNHNY and CDR2 SVGAGI (reference sequence). The CDR3 reads CASSYPDQNNEQFF. The CDR3 bases are TGTGCCAGCAGTTACCCCGACCAAAACAATGAGCAGTTCTTC.

This clone was seen a handful of times. The chain links TRBV4-1 to TRBJ2-2; 11 nucleotides align to TRBD2. Germline V CDR1 and CDR2: MGHRA, YSYEKL. This CDR3 comprises 16 residues. The ends lost 4 bases at V and 2 bases at J; junction bases unmatched: 3. The CDR3 region has the DNA TGCGCCAGCAGCCCCGGACTAGCGGGCAACACCGGGGAGCTGTTTTTT. Protein sequence: CASSPGLAGNTGELFF.

The chain joins TRBV2 to TRBJ1-2, with a tentative D call TRBD1 (5 bases). Looked up from germline, CDR1 is SNHLY and CDR2 is FYNNEI. Trimming took off 4 bases at V and 11 bases at J, with 17 bases between the two ends. The CDR3 totals 13 residues. The DNA of the CDR3 is TGTGCCAGCAGTGGGGGGACCCACACTTGGTACACCTTC. This gives the protein CASSGGTHTWYTF.

The gene calls are TRBV9 and TRBJ1-5; a possible D gene is TRBD1 (5 bases). Trimming shortened V by 4 bases and J by 6 bases, and 14 bases separated the two germline ends. The CDR3 contains 14 residues. Germline V lookup: CDR1 SGDLS, CDR2 YYNGEE. For the CDR3, the DNA is TGTGCCAGCAGCCTCGGGCAGGGAGGTCAGCCCCAGCATTTT. It is translated as CASSLGQGGQPQHF.

The chain joins TRBV29-1 to TRBJ2-3, with 7 bases fitting TRBD1. With V trimmed by 6 bases and J by 1 base, 16 bases remained unmatched. In germline, CDR1 is SQVTM, CDR2 ANQGSEA. The CDR3 extends over 17 amino acids. The CDR3 DNA is TGCAGCGTCCACGCATTACCTACAGGGGCTCGCACAGATACGCAGTATTTT. It is translated as CSVHALPTGARTDTQYF.

In the case of this clone: Other nucleotide sequences from this sample produce the same CDR3. The chain joins TRBV6-1 to TRBJ1-5; 8 bases match TRBD1. Looked up from germline, CDR1 is MNHNS and CDR2 is SASEGT. Trimming cost V 6 bases and J 0 bases; bases outside gene matches: 4. This CDR3 has 15 amino acids. CDR3: CASRDRGDSNQPQHF. CDR3 DNA: TGTGCCAGCAGAGACAGGGGAGATAGCAATCAGCCCCAGCATTTT.